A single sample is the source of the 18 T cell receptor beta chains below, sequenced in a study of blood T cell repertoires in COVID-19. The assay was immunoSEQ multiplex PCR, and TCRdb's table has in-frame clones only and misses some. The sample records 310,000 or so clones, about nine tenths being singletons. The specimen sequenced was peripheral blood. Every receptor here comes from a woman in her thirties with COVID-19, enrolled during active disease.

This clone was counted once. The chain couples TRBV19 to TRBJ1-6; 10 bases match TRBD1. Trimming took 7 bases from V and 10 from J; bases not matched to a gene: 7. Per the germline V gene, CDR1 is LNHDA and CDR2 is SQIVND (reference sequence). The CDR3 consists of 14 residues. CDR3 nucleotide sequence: TGTGCCAGTATGGGGACAGGGGAAAGATCACCCCTCCACTTT. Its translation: CASMGTGERSPLHF.

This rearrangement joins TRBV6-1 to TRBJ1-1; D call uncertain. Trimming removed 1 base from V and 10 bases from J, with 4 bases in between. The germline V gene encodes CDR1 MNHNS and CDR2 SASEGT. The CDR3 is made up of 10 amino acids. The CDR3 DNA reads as TGTGCCAGCAGTGAAGTCAGAGCTTTCTTT. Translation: CASSEVRAFF.

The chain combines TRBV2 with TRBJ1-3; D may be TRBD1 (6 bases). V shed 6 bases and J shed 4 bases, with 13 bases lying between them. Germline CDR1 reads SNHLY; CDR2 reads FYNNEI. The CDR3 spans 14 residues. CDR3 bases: TGTGCCAGCAGCGTTACAGGGTTCGGAAACACCATATATTTT. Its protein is CASSVTGFGNTIYF.

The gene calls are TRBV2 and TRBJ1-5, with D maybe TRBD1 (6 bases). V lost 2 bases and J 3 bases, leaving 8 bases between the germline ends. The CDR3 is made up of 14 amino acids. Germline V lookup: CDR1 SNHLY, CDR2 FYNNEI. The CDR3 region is CASSEWTDNQPQHF. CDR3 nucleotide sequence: TGTGCCAGCAGTGAATGGACAGACAATCAGCCCCAGCATTTT.

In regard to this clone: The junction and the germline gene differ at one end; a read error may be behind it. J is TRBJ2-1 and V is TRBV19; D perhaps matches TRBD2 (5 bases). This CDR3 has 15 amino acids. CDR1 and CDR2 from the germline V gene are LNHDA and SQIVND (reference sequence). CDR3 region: CASSIGPGFNNLGVF. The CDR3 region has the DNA TGTGCCAGTAGTATAGGGCCGGGATTTAACAACCTAGGCGTCTTC. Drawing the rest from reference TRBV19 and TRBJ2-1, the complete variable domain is DGGITQSPKYLFRKEGQNVTLSCEQNLNHDAMYWYRQDPGQGLRLIYYSQIVNDFQKGDIAEGYSVSREKKESFPLTVTSAQKNPTAFYLCASSIGPGFNNLGVFGPGTRLTVL.

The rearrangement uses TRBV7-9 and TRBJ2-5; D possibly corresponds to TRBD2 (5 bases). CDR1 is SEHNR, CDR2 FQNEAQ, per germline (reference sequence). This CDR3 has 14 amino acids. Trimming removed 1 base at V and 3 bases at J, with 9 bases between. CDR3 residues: CASSLVWREETQYF. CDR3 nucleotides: TGTGCCAGCAGCTTAGTGTGGCGGGAAGAGACCCAGTACTTC.

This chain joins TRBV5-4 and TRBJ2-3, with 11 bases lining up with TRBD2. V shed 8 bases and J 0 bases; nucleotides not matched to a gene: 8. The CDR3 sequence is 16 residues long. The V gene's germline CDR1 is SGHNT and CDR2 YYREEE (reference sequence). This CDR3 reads CASLPVAGGSTDTQYF. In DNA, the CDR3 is TGTGCCAGTCTGCCCGTAGCGGGAGGGAGCACAGATACGCAGTATTTT.

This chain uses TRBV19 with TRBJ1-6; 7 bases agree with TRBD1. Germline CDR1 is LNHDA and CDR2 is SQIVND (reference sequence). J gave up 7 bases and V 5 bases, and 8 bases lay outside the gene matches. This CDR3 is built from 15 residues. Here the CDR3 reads CASSPAGGGNSPLHF. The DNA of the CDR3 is TGTGCCAGTAGTCCTGCAGGGGGTGGAAATTCACCCCTCCACTTT.

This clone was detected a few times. CDR3 region: CASSLYEMNTEAFF. The CDR3 region has the DNA TGTGCCAGCAGTTTATACGAGATGAACACTGAAGCTTTCTTT. The J gene is TRBJ1-1, the V gene TRBV6-5; D is ambiguous. Germline CDR1 MNHEY, CDR2 SVGAGI. Trimming left V 4 bases short and J 0 bases short, with 9 bases between. CDR3 length: 14 amino acids.

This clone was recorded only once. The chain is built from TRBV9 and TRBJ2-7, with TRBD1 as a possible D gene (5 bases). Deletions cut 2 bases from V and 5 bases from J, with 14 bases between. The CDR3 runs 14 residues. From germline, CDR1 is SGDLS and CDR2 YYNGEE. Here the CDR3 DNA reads TGTGCCAGCAGCGTTGGGCCGGACAACGACGAGCAGTACTTC. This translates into CASSVGPDNDEQYF.

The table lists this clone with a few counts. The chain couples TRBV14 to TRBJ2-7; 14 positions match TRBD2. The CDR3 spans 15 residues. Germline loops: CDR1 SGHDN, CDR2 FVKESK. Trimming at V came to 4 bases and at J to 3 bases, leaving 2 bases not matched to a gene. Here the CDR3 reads CASSRGLAGVYEQYF. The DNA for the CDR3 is TGTGCCAGCAGCCGGGGACTAGCGGGGGTCTACGAGCAGTACTTC.

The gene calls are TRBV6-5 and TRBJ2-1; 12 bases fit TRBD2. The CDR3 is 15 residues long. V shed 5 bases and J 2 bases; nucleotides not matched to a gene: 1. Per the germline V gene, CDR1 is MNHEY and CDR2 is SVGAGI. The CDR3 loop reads CASSLAGGTYNEQFF. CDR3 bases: TGTGCCAGCAGTCTAGCGGGGGGGACCTACAATGAGCAGTTCTTC.

The DNA for the CDR3 is TGTGCCAGCAGCTTAGACAGGGGGCAGGAAGCTTTCTTT. Its translation is CASSLDRGQEAFF. The V call is TRBV11-2, the J call TRBJ1-1; TRBD1 agrees at 8 bases. Germline CDR1 is SGHAT and CDR2 is FQNNGV. Trimming cost V 0 bases and J 8 bases; bases outside gene matches: 2. The CDR3 is 13 residues long. The variable domain in full, completed from reference TRBV11-2 and TRBJ1-1, reads EAGVAQSPRYKIIEKRQSVAFWCNPISGHATLYWYQQILGQGPKLLIQFQNNGVVDDSQLPKDRFSAERLKGVDSTLKIQPAKLEDSAVYLCASSLDRGQEAFFGQGTRLTVV.

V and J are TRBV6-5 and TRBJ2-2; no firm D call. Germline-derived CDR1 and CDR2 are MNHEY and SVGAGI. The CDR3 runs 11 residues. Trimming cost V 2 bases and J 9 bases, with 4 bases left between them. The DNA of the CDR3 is TGTGCCAGCAGTTACAAGCGGGAGCTGTTTTTT. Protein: CASSYKRELFF.

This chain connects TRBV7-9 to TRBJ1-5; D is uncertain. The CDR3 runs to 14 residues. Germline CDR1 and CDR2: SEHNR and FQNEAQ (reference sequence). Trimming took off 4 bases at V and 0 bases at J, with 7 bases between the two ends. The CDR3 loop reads CASSCQHSNQPQHF. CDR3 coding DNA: TGTGCCAGCAGCTGTCAACATAGCAATCAGCCCCAGCATTTT.

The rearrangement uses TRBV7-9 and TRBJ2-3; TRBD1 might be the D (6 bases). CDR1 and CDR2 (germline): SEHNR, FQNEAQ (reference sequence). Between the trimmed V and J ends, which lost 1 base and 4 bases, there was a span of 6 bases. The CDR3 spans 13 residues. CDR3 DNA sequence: TGTGCCAGCAGCTTAGGGACAGCAGATACGCAGTATTTT. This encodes CASSLGTADTQYF.

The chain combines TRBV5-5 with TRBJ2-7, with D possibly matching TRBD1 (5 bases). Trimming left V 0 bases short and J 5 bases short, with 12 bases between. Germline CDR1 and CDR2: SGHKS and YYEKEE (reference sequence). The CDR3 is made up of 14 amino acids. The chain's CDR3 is CASSLGTRVDEQYF. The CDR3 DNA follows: TGTGCCAGCAGCTTGGGGACAAGGGTTGACGAGCAGTACTTC.

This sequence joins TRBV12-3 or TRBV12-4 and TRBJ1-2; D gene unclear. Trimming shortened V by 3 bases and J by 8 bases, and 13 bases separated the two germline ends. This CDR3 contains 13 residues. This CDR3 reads CASSFNPLEGYTF. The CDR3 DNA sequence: TGTGCCAGCAGTTTTAATCCCCTGGAGGGCTACACCTTC.